This T cell receptor beta chain originates from a study of molecular identifiers for immune sequencing clone quantification. Study observations and caveats: Beyond 20 RNA copies, clones held over 98% of effector molecules, compared with under 1% in naive cells.

Germline V CDR1 and CDR2: LNHNV, YYDKDF (reference sequence). The CDR3 is 17 amino acids. With respect to this clonotype: Its matching antigen is unknown. A much larger clonotype is one base distant, so this may be a read error.

As previously described, bulk TCR libraries were made using listed TCR primers. TCRdb recomputed calls from the PCR reads with MiXCR, one row per CDR3 protein. Here the sample spans 85,000 to 100,000 distinct CDR3 sequences, roughly a quarter being singletons. The chain carries TRBV15 and TRBJ2-3; 8 bases line up with TRBD2. The sequence came from a human donor in good health. Some libraries in this study had Jurkat cell RNA spiked in. Sequenced input: naive CD8+ T cells from blood, with Jurkat cell RNA spiked in. Subset reported: FACS-sorted CD8+CD4-CCR7+CD45RA+ naive T cells. CDR3 region: CATSDTRLASPTDAQYF. For the CDR3, the DNA is TGTGCCACCAGCGATACCCGACTAGCGTCCCCCACAGATGCGCAGTATTTT.